This T cell receptor (beta chain) was retrieved from a study of blood T cell repertoires in COVID-19. Background on the study: Spain, Italy and the United States supplied samples that represented acute and convalescent COVID-19.

For recovered donors of Cohort 3, there were two negative PCRs, clearance, or symptom resolution. V gave up 3 bases and J gave up 1 base; unmatched junction bases: 7. Looked up from germline, CDR1 is DFQATT and CDR2 is SNEGSKA (reference sequence). This CDR3 region has 16 residues. The table came from immunoSEQ multiplex PCR; TCRdb's copy has only in-frame clones and leaves some out. This sample has around 150,000 clones, with approximately 80% found just once. The chain combines TRBV20-1 with TRBJ1-1; 11 bases match TRBD1. The sequencing sample was made of PBMCs or T cells enriched from blood (not recorded which). The source of this sequence is a woman aged 55-69 years who had recovered from COVID-19. The CDR3 region is CSASGTGGLWNTEAFF. CDR3 DNA: TGCAGTGCTAGTGGGACAGGGGGACTTTGGAACACTGAAGCTTTCTTT.